This T cell receptor beta chain was captured by sequencing in a study of blood T cell repertoires in COVID-19. Whole-study context: Samples of COVID-19 (acute and convalescent) were obtained from the United States, Italy and Spain. Sample material is recorded as cDNA or gDNA derived from T cells, B-cell-depleted T cells, or PBMCs.

This CDR3 is built from 12 residues. Trimming took 5 bases from V and 9 from J, leaving 11 bases between them. Germline V gene lookup returns CDR1 SEHNR and CDR2 FQNEAQ (reference sequence). Original data processing: The authors estimated nucleated cell counts from reference gene primer amplification. Some clones are missing from TCRdb's copy, which holds only in-frame ones; the method was immunoSEQ multiplex PCR. That table gives V, J and clone size, and the DNA gave D and trimming. The sample includes around 140,000 clones, 75% to 90% of them seen just once. The chain joins TRBV7-9 to TRBJ2-4, with D possibly matching TRBD1 (7 bases). The sequence derives from a woman aged 45-65 years with acute or convalescent COVID-19. The specimen was peripheral blood. The CDR3 DNA reads TGTGCCAGCAGCCCAGGGGGGCGCATTCAGTACTTC. It specifies CASSPGGRIQYF.